Listed below are T cell receptor beta chains from one sample, sequenced in a study of monozygotic twins with inflammatory bowel disease. TCRdb reprocessed the 5' RACE reads and keeps a single row for each CDR3 protein, giving no DNA. Its table records over 200,000 distinct CDR3 sequences. The specimen sequenced was blood. The receptors stem from a human donor with ulcerative colitis or Crohn's disease, or a healthy co-twin of an affected twin (not recorded which). Both conserved end residues are part of each CDR3.

J gene,V gene,CDR3 protein
TRBJ2-2,TRBV20-1,CSARDKSATGELFF
TRBJ2-5,TRBV3-1,CASCPRGGLKETQYF
TRBJ1-5,TRBV4-2,CASSHATINQPQHF
TRBJ1-6,TRBV7-2,CASSLKARGSNSPLHF
TRBJ1-1,TRBV5-1,CASSPTRQGSEAFF
TRBJ2-1,TRBV7-7,CASGKGPRDEQFF
TRBJ2-7,TRBV11-2,CASSFEVGKQYF
TRBJ1-1,TRBV7-2,CASSQGQLMNTEAFF
TRBJ2-5,TRBV19,CASSQSQRWETQYF
TRBJ2-3,TRBV9,CASSVGAGTQYF
TRBJ1-2,TRBV7-9,CASGGDHGYTF
TRBJ1-6,TRBV3-1,CASSPAFASPLHF
TRBJ2-1,TRBV5-1,CASSLAHGHNEQFF
TRBJ2-5,TRBV12-5,CASGRRTSGGEETQYF
TRBJ1-6,TRBV4-1,CASSQGGRSSYNSPLHF
TRBJ1-5,TRBV19,CASSIANQPQHF
TRBJ2-5,TRBV7-8,CASSGGTGSAETQYF
TRBJ2-5,TRBV30,CAWNTGQHQETQYF
TRBJ2-5,TRBV7-2,CASSTGAARDKTQYF
TRBJ1-2,TRBV20-1,CSAAGGHGYTF
TRBJ2-3,TRBV12-3/TRBV12-4,CASSFKGLGTDTQYF
TRBJ2-7,TRBV7-9,CASSLRESSYEQYF
TRBJ1-2,TRBV10-3,CAISGGQGAGGYTF
TRBJ1-2,TRBV7-9,CASSLSNDGYTF
TRBJ2-5,TRBV7-2,CASSLNGRQETQYF
TRBJ2-3,TRBV7-9,CASRQGSDTQYF
TRBJ1-1,TRBV20-1,CSASAGGITEAFF
TRBJ2-7,TRBV24-1,CATSGTGFNNEQYF
TRBJ1-1,TRBV19,CASSRRGWLSAEAFF
TRBJ1-3,TRBV9,CASSVGGELGTSGNTIYF
TRBJ1-3,TRBV29-1,CSVLTSDTIYF
TRBJ2-1,TRBV6-1,CASRVSGVVYNEQFF
TRBJ1-6,TRBV5-1,CASSLGTGAGSPLHF
TRBJ1-6,TRBV27,CASSTTMGGNNSPLHF
TRBJ2-3,TRBV5-1,CASSASGQGADTQYF
TRBJ1-1,TRBV5-1,CASSRSTGGSTEAFF
TRBJ1-1,TRBV7-9,CASSVTRNTEAFF
TRBJ1-3,TRBV18,CASSPLPSQGGNTIYF
TRBJ2-5,TRBV6-1,CATHRGDYEETQYF
TRBJ1-6,TRBV2,CASKKTGDTAPLHF
TRBJ2-3,TRBV20-1,CSVAAGGGTDTQYF
TRBJ1-2,TRBV4-3,CASSQVLGQVNYGYTF
TRBJ2-1,TRBV18,CASSPQDNEQFF
TRBJ2-1,TRBV5-5,CASSLAGPYNEQFF
TRBJ2-5,TRBV4-2,CASSQRVEYQETQYF
TRBJ2-7,TRBV7-9,CASSFATGTFPEQYF
TRBJ2-4,TRBV3-1,CASSQGQGNIQYF
TRBJ2-7,TRBV6-2/TRBV6-3,CASNEARVDEQYF
TRBJ2-1,TRBV11-1,CASSFPEGANPRGNEQFF
TRBJ1-1,TRBV5-6,CASSPWGAEAFF
TRBJ2-5,TRBV3-1,CASSQGFEETQYF